The T cell receptor beta chain under discussion was sequenced for a study of T cell responses to AZD1222 COVID-19 vaccine. About the research overall: Second-dose timings of about 4 or about 12 weeks were pooled.

TCRdb's table, derived via immunoSEQ multiplex PCR, lists solely in-frame clones and lacks some. The sample yields about 100,000 clones, about nine tenths seen once. Overall study findings and caveats: Baseline serostatus was positive in only six or seven AZD1222 recipients.

With regard to this clone: The target antigen is unknown.

The V gene's germline CDR1 is LGHNA and CDR2 YSLEER. V was clipped by 1 base and J by 2 bases, with 5 bases between them. The CDR3 sequence is 13 residues long. The source was peripheral blood, collected on day 0 of AZD1222 vaccination. J is TRBJ1-1 and V is TRBV4-3, with D unresolved. This clonotype originated in an adult in good health. The CDR3 DNA is TGCGCCAGCAGCCAAGGCACAAACACTGAAGCTTTCTTT. It encodes CASSQGTNTEAFF.